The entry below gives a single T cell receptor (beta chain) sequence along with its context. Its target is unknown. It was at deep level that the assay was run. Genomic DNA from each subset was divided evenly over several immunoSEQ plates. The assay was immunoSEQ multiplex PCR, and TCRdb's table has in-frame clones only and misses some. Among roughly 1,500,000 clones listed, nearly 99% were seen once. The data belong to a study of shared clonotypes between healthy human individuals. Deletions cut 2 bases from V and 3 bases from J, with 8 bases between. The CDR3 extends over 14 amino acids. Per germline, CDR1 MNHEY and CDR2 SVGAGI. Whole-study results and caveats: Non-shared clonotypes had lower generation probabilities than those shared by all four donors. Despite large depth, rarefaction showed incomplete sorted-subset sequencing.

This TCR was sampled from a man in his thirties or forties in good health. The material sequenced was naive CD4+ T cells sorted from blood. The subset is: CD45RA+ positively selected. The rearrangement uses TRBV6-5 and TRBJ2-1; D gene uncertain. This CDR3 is CASSYGLLYNEQFF. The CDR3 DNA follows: TGTGCCAGCAGTTACGGGCTCCTCTACAATGAGCAGTTCTTC.